The 10 T cell receptor beta chains presented below share a single source sample, sequenced in a study of cytomegalovirus exposure and HLA in healthy donors. Libraries were prepared by immunoSEQ multiplex PCR; TCRdb keeps only in-frame clonotypes and omits some of them. The sample holds over 100,000 clones, around nine tenths seen once. Input material: PBMCs. The origin of the receptors is a woman in her late teens or twenties in good health and CMV-seronegative.

The chain employs TRBV7-3 and TRBJ1-1, with D uncertain. Trimming removed 6 bases at V and 4 bases at J, with 21 bases between. The CDR3 length is 16 residues. From germline, CDR1 is SGHTA and CDR2 FQGTGA. The CDR3 reads CASRSSPGEGSTEAFF. CDR3 sequence (DNA): TGTGCCAGCAGATCATCACCCGGGGAGGGAAGCACTGAAGCTTTCTTT.

This clone was detected a few times. The CDR3 protein is CASSPDRGTNEKLFF. CDR3 in DNA: TGTGCCAGCAGTCCCGATCGGGGAACTAATGAAAAACTGTTTTTT. This chain joins TRBV28 and TRBJ1-4; D gene unclear. Trimming took 5 bases from V and 1 from J, leaving 11 bases between them. Germline CDR1 MDHEN, CDR2 SYDVKM. The CDR3 consists of 15 residues.

V usage is TRBV6-5 and J usage is TRBJ1-5; 7 bases match TRBD1. V dropped 4 bases and J dropped 6; count of bases not matched to a gene: 3. This CDR3 is built from 13 residues. Looked up from germline, CDR1 is MNHEY and CDR2 is SVGAGI. CDR3 bases: TGTGCCAGCAGTTTTGACAGGGTTCAGCCCCAGCATTTT. As protein: CASSFDRVQPQHF.

V and J are TRBV30 and TRBJ1-3; 11 nucleotides align to TRBD1. Germline lookup yields CDR1 GTSNPN and CDR2 SVGIG (reference sequence). The CDR3 sequence is 16 residues long. The V and J ends lost 1 base and 1 base, in that order; junction bases with no gene match: 3. In DNA, the CDR3 is TGTGCCTGGAGTGGAGGACAGGGGGCTTCTGGAAACACCATATATTTT. Residues: CAWSGGQGASGNTIYF.

V usage is TRBV29-1 and J usage is TRBJ2-7; D is unresolved. The V gene's germline CDR1 is SQVTM and CDR2 ANQGSEA. V dropped 6 bases and J dropped 7 bases, with 13 bases sitting between them. The CDR3 covers 11 residues. CDR3 sequence reads: CSVMSVLEQYF. The DNA for the CDR3 is TGCAGCGTCATGTCCGTACTTGAGCAGTACTTC.

The chain uses TRBV28 and TRBJ1-2, with TRBD1 as a possible D gene (6 bases). V was pared by 2 bases and J by 6 bases, with 10 bases between. This CDR3 contains 13 residues. The germline V gene has CDR1 MDHEN and CDR2 SYDVKM. CDR3 DNA sequence: TGTGCCAGCAGTTTAGCCAACAGGGATGGCTACACCTTC. This codes for CASSLANRDGYTF.

This chain's CDR3 is CASSPRATGELFF. The CDR3 DNA follows: TGTGCCAGCAGTCCCCGAGCCACCGGGGAGCTGTTTTTT. The J gene is TRBJ2-2, the V gene TRBV6-4; no reliable D call. The V gene lost 5 bases and the J gene lost 4 bases, with 8 bases spanning the gap. Germline V gene data show CDR1 as MRHNA and CDR2 as SNTAGT. This CDR3 comprises 13 residues.

The rearrangement uses TRBV7-3 and TRBJ2-5; 7 bases map to TRBD2. Unmatched junction bases numbered 4, after V lost 1 base and J lost 2 bases. Germline CDR1 and CDR2: SGHTA and FQGTGA. The CDR3 has 15 amino acids. The chain's CDR3 is CASSLSGGGQETQYF. The CDR3 DNA sequence: TGTGCCAGCAGCTTAAGCGGCGGGGGACAAGAGACCCAGTACTTC.

The chain is built from TRBV7-3 and TRBJ2-7; 7 positions agree with TRBD2. J gave up 2 bases and V 3 bases, and 7 bases lay outside the gene matches. The CDR3 runs 15 residues. CDR1 is SGHTA and CDR2 is FQGTGA in the germline V gene. CDR3 sequence (DNA): TGTGCCAGCAGCTTGGTAGCGGGCGGAACCTACGAGCAGTACTTC. Its protein product is CASSLVAGGTYEQYF.

The chain employs TRBV6-1 and TRBJ2-3, with TRBD2 identical over 7 bases. Germline-derived CDR1 and CDR2 are MNHNS and SASEGT. CDR3 length equals 15 residues. V was pared by 5 bases and J by 9 bases, with 14 bases of the junction left unmatched. The CDR3 is CASSIGGAGRGTQYF. CDR3 bases: TGTGCCAGCAGTATCGGGGGTGCAGGGAGGGGCACGCAGTATTTT.